This T cell receptor beta chain was sequenced during a study of blood T cells in healthy people across ages. Study-level findings and limits: Strong correlation existed between TCR beta diversity and naive T cell percentage. Age advanced and TCR beta diversity per million T cells fell, roughly linearly.

The germline CDR1 and CDR2 sequences are MGHDK and SYGVNS. The CDR3 loop spans 15 amino acids. V shed 1 base and J shed 1 base, with 10 bases lying between them. This clonotype was found a few times. The antigen is unknown. A second PCR of roughly 7 to 11 cycles used a sample-barcoded 5' primer and a J-beta primer mix. MiXCR, applied by TCRdb to the 5' RACE reads, yields one record per CDR3 protein. Among 750,000 or so distinct CDR3 sequences listed, just under 25% were seen once. The sample was also reused in another study, on T cells of mothers and their children.

The sequenced sample was blood. The J gene is TRBJ1-1, the V gene TRBV25-1; D might be TRBD1 (6 bases). This receptor was taken from a boy aged 10-17 years in good health. The CDR3 nucleotides are TGTGCCAGCAGTGAATGGGGACATTCGAACACTGAAGCTTTCTTT. Its translation is CASSEWGHSNTEAFF. The complete variable domain, with remaining parts taken from reference TRBV25-1 and TRBJ1-1, reads EADIYQTPRYLVIGTGKKITLECSQTMGHDKMYWYQQDPGMELHLIHYSYGVNSTEKGDLSSESTVSRIRTEHFPLTLESARPSHTSQYLCASSEWGHSNTEAFFGQGTRLTVV.